Listed here are 32 T cell receptor beta chains from one sample, sequenced in a study of tissue T cells after allogeneic stem cell transplantation. The repertoire was sequenced with immunoSEQ multiplex PCR; TCRdb's copy has only in-frame clones and lacks some. The sample consists of over 7,000 clones, approximately 49% of them appearing once. The time point was: mouse harvest day 7 after allogeneic transplant. Each mouse received 10^7 T-cell-depleted marrow cells plus 10^6 splenic CD5+ T cells by tail vein. Sequencing was performed on gut tissue. The receptors come from a female BALB/c mouse given C57BL/6 T cells with graft-versus-host disease after an allogeneic hematopoietic cell transplant.

This clone has just a few counts. The gene symbols are mouse symbols. The CDR3 goes on 1 residue after the read ends, and that part is filled in from the germline J gene. The chain carries TRBV16 and TRBJ1-1, with unresolved D. Germline V gene lookup returns CDR1 SGHSA and CDR2 FRNQAP. This CDR3 region has 10 residues. V was pared by 4 bases and J by 4 bases, with 1 base between. The CDR3 is CASSSTEVFF. The sequenced CDR3 bases are TGTGCAAGCAGCTCCACAGAAGTCTTC. The full variable domain, with the rest looked up from reference TRBV16 and TRBJ1-1, is NAGVIQTPRHKVTGKGQEATLWCEPISGHSAVFWYRQTIVQGLEFLTYFRNQAPIDDSGMPKERFSAQMPNQSHSTLKIQSTQPQDSAVYLCASSSTEVFFGKGTRLTVV.

Note on this clone: Mouse germline and gene names are used. Read coverage stops 1 residue before the CDR3 terminus; the germline J gene supplies the remainder. The V and J genes are TRBV26 and TRBJ1-4; D not resolved. The CDR3 has 15 residues. Looked up from germline, CDR1 is KGHPV and CDR2 is FQNQEV (reference sequence). Trimming took off 3 bases at V and 1 base at J, with 9 bases between the two ends. This CDR3 is CASSLSTNSNERLFF. Partial CDR3 DNA: TGTGCCAGCAGTCTCTCGACAAATTCCAACGAAAGATTATTT.

A word on this clone: Gene names and germline refer to mouse. The read falls 1 residue short of the CDR3 end, and the missing part is taken from the germline J gene. V usage is TRBV26 and J usage is TRBJ1-1; D is uncertain. Germline lookup yields CDR1 KGHPV and CDR2 FQNQEV (reference sequence). The V end was cut by 4 bases, the J end by 1 base, with 4 bases between. This CDR3 region has 12 residues. The sequenced CDR3 bases are TGTGCCAGCAGTCCCTCGAACACAGAAGTCTTC. Translation gives CASSPSNTEVF. The CDR3 as a whole reads CASSPSNTEVFF.

A remark on this clone: These gene names are mouse names. The read is 1 residue too short to cover the CDR3 end, so that end is filled in from the germline J gene. The chain combines TRBV26 with TRBJ2-2; the match to TRBD1 covers 10 bases. This CDR3 comprises 15 residues. J was trimmed by 4 bases and V by 4 bases; bases with no gene match: 3. The germline V gene encodes CDR1 KGHPV and CDR2 FQNQEV (reference sequence). CDR3 DNA, as far as it was read: TGTGCCAGCAGTCGGGACAGGGGAACCACCGGGCAGCTCTAC. It yields the protein CASSRDRGTTGQLY. The CDR3 in full is CASSRDRGTTGQLYF.

On this clone itself: Germline and genes here are mouse. The CDR3 goes on 1 residue after the read ends, and that part is filled in from the germline J gene. This chain links TRBV23 with TRBJ1-6. TRBJ1-6 qualifies as an ORF whose function is uncertain. CDR1 is KGHTA and CDR2 is FQNQQP in the germline V gene. The CDR3 runs to 11 residues. The sequenced CDR3 bases are TGCTCCAGCAGTCAGGGGGGTCTCCTCTAC. Its translation is CSSSQGGLLY. The whole CDR3 protein is CSSSQGGLLYF.

As for this clone: The listed genes are named as in mouse. From the germline J gene comes the end of the CDR3, since the read stops 1 residue before it. The V gene is TRBV3, the J gene TRBJ2-7, with no clear D. V lost 2 bases and J lost 4, with 3 bases in between. Germline CDR1 and CDR2: SNHLY and FYNGKV (reference sequence). This CDR3 is 11 amino acids long. The covered CDR3 bases are TGTGCCAGCAGCTTATTATATGAACAGTAC. It yields the protein CASSLLYEQY. The full-length CDR3 reads as CASSLLYEQYF.

This clone showed up just a few times. Gene names and germline match the mouse. CDR3 residues: CSSSQSGTNQAPLF. CDR3 DNA, as far as it was read: TGCTCCAGCAGTCAATCCGGGACCAACCAGGCTCCGCTT. The chain is built from TRBV23 and TRBJ1-5. The read is 1 residue too short to cover the CDR3 end, so that end is filled in from the germline J gene. CDR3 length: 14 amino acids. Germline lookup yields CDR1 KGHTA and CDR2 FQNQQP.

In regard to this clone: A much larger clone differs from this one at a single base, so this may be a read error. Genes and germline come from the mouse. The read comes to an end 1 residue before the CDR3 does, leaving the germline J gene to fill in the end. The gene calls are TRBV3 and TRBJ1-2; unclear D gene. Per the germline V gene, CDR1 is SNHLY and CDR2 is FYNGKV (reference sequence). V was clipped by 5 bases and J by 0 bases, with 7 bases between them. The CDR3 extends over 13 amino acids. This CDR3 is CASSPTTNSDYTF. The sequenced CDR3 bases are TGTGCCAGCAGCCCAACAACAAACTCCGACTACACC.

This clone has more than one count but fewer than ten. Gene names and germline refer to mouse. The missing CDR3 end, 1 residue past where the read stops, is filled in from the germline J gene. The J gene is TRBJ2-3, the V gene TRBV23. The CDR3 runs 14 residues. Germline V gives CDR1 KGHTA, CDR2 FQNQQP. The CDR3: CSSSQSGRAETLYF. CDR3 DNA (partial): TGCTCCAGCAGTCAATCGGGACGTGCAGAAACGCTGTAT.

This clone showed up just a few times. Mouse names are used for the genes. With the read ending 1 residue before the CDR3 end, the germline J gene is used to fill in that end. The rearrangement links TRBV23 to TRBJ2-1; TRBD1, as called in the table, went unchecked against the DNA. CDR3 size: 15 residues. Looked up from germline, CDR1 is KGHTA and CDR2 is FQNQQP. This chain's CDR3 is CSSSQSEQGYAEQFF. CDR3 bases read: TGCTCCAGCAGTCAATCCGAACAGGGTTATGCTGAGCAGTTC.

Details on this clone: The germline and genes are mouse ones. The CDR3 end falls 1 residue outside the read, so it is completed with the germline J gene. The chain couples TRBV1 to TRBJ1-3; TRBD1 matches at 10 bases. Germline V gives CDR1 NSQYPW, CDR2 LRSPGD (reference sequence). The CDR3 sequence is 17 residues long. Trimming cost V 3 bases and J 0 bases; bases outside gene matches: 5. CDR3: CTCSALRDRGSGNTLYF. Partial CDR3 DNA: TGCACCTGCAGTGCCCTCCGGGACAGGGGTTCTGGAAATACGCTCTAT.

About this clone itself: Gene names follow the mouse nomenclature. Read coverage stops 1 residue before the CDR3 terminus; the germline J gene supplies the remainder. V is TRBV13-3 and J is TRBJ1-1; 9 bases agree with TRBD1. V shed 3 bases and J 4 bases; nucleotides not matched to a gene: 7. Germline V lookup: CDR1 NNHDY, CDR2 SYVADS. The CDR3 length is 15 residues. CDR3 bases read: TGTGCCAGCAGTGGGGGACAGGGATTTGGCACAGAAGTCTTC. Its translation is CASSGGQGFGTEVF. Given in full, the CDR3 is CASSGGQGFGTEVFF.

For this clone: The listed genes are named as in mouse. The read ends 1 residue shy of where the CDR3 ends; the end is completed using the germline J gene. The chain links TRBV12-2 to TRBJ2-2; TRBD2 aligns across 12 bases. There are 17 residues in the CDR3. Germline loops: CDR1 SGHLS, CDR2 HYDKME. The trim removed 4 bases at V and 3 bases at J, leaving 8 bases unmatched. CDR3 DNA, as far as it was read: TGTGCCAGCTCCCTGACTGGGGGGGCGCGGGACACCGGGCAGCTCTAC. Translation gives CASSLTGGARDTGQLY. The full CDR3 reads CASSLTGGARDTGQLYF.

This clone has more than one count but fewer than ten. Genes and germline are mouse. The CDR3 loop reads CASSLVPDSNYAEQFF. The part of the CDR3 DNA that was read is TGTGCAAGCAGCTTAGTCCCGGACTCTAACTATGCTGAGCAGTTC. The chain uses TRBV16 and TRBJ2-1, with D possibly TRBD2 on 5 matching bases. The read falls 1 residue short of the CDR3 end, and the missing part is taken from the germline J gene. This CDR3 is 16 amino acids long. The germline CDR1 and CDR2 sequences are SGHSA and FRNQAP. Between the trimmed V and J ends, which lost 1 base and 0 bases, there was a span of 10 bases.

Notes on this clone: The listed genes are named as in mouse. The read ends 1 residue shy of where the CDR3 ends; the end is completed using the germline J gene. This chain joins TRBV12-2 and TRBJ2-4; 13 bases fit TRBD2. V lost 5 bases and J lost 0; bases outside the gene matches: 7. The CDR3 loop spans 17 amino acids. In germline, CDR1 is SGHLS, CDR2 HYDKME. The sequenced part of the CDR3 DNA is TGTGCCAGCTTCCCGGGACTGGGGGGGTTTAGTCAAAACACCTTGTAC. Protein product: CASFPGLGGFSQNTLY. The entire CDR3 sequence reads CASFPGLGGFSQNTLYF. The full variable domain, completed using reference TRBV12-2 and TRBJ2-4, is NSGVVQSPRYIIKGKGERSILKCIPISGHLSVAWYQQTQGQELKFFIQHYDKMERDKGNLPSRFSVQQFDDYHSEMNMSALELEDSAVYFCASFPGLGGFSQNTLYFGAGTRLSVL.

A remark on this clone: Any gene name here is a mouse gene name. The CDR3 end lies 1 residue beyond the end of the read and is filled in from the germline J gene. The V and J genes are TRBV26 and TRBJ1-6, with 7 bases identical to TRBD1. TRBJ1-6 is sorted into the ORF group, with uncertain function. Germline trimming cut 4 bases from V and 4 bases from J; bases unmatched to any gene: 1. Germline CDR1 is KGHPV and CDR2 is FQNQEV (reference sequence). The CDR3 sequence is 14 residues long. The CDR3 region is CASSQTGYNSPLYF. The sequenced part of the CDR3 DNA is TGTGCCAGCAGTCAGACAGGGTATAATTCGCCCCTCTAC.

This clone turned up a few times. Each gene name is a mouse one. The read comes to an end 1 residue before the CDR3 does, leaving the germline J gene to fill in the end. The chain recombines TRBV16 with TRBJ1-4, with 7 positions matching TRBD1. In germline, CDR1 is SGHSA, CDR2 FRNQAP. The length of the CDR3 is 15 residues. With 5 bases clipped from V and 0 bases from J, the junction kept 3 bases outside the gene matches. The sequenced part of the CDR3 DNA is TGTGCAAGCAGCCCGGGACAGTTTTCCAACGAAAGATTATTT. This encodes CASSPGQFSNERLF. The full-length CDR3 reads as CASSPGQFSNERLFF.

This clone has more than one count but fewer than ten. Genes and germline are mouse. The sequence runs out 1 residue before the end of the CDR3; the remainder is reconstructed from the germline J gene. The identical CDR3 is also encoded by other nucleotide sequences in the sample. The V and J genes are TRBV23 and TRBJ2-1; the table's D call, TRBD2, was not checked against the DNA. Germline loops: CDR1 KGHTA, CDR2 FQNQQP. The CDR3 spans 15 residues. The CDR3 reads CSSSPDWGNYAEQFF. The CDR3 DNA, read in part, is TGCTCCAGCAGTCCGGACTGGGGGAACTATGCTGAGCAGTTC.

With regard to this clone: The genes and germline here are from mouse. The CDR3 is CASSLQGANTGQLYF. The DNA read from the CDR3 is TGTGCCAGCAGTCTCCAGGGAGCAAACACCGGGCAGCTCTAC. The rearrangement links TRBV26 to TRBJ2-2; perhaps TRBD1 as D (5 bases). The CDR3 end is not reached by the read, which stops 1 residue before it; the germline J gene fills it in. Trimming shortened V by 3 bases and J by 0 bases, and 8 bases separated the two germline ends. The CDR3 is 15 residues long. Germline CDR1 KGHPV, CDR2 FQNQEV (reference sequence).

As for this clone: The gene names given are mouse names. The read stops 1 residue short of the end of the CDR3; the missing end is completed from the germline J gene. The chain recombines TRBV12-1 with TRBJ2-4; a possible D gene is TRBD1 (5 bases). Germline assignment: CDR1 SGHSN and CDR2 HYEKVE. The CDR3 is made up of 14 amino acids. V lost 4 bases, J lost 3 bases, and 13 bases lay in between. The CDR3 loop is CASSVQGGQNTLYF. Incomplete CDR3 DNA: TGTGCCAGCTCCGTTCAGGGAGGGCAAAACACCTTGTAC.

Notes on this clone: Any gene name here is a mouse gene name. CDR3: CASRPGTGAETLYF. Incomplete CDR3 DNA: TGTGCCAGCAGGCCCGGGACTGGTGCAGAAACGCTGTAT. The gene calls are TRBV19 and TRBJ2-3; 7 bases are shared with TRBD2. The observed sequence ends 1 residue before the CDR3 terminus, with the missing tail filled in from the germline J gene. Germline trimming cut 5 bases from V and 1 base from J; bases unmatched to any gene: 4. Germline V CDR1 and CDR2: FNHDT, SITEND (reference sequence). The CDR3 consists of 14 residues.

This clone was counted only a few times. Gene names and germline match the mouse. The read is 1 residue too short to cover the CDR3 end, so that end is filled in from the germline J gene. V is TRBV20 and J is TRBJ2-7, with D perhaps matching TRBD2 (6 bases). This CDR3 is 14 amino acids long. The germline V and J ends were trimmed by 0 bases and 0 bases, with 9 bases remaining between them. Per germline, CDR1 GFQATS and CDR2 STVNSAI. CDR3 residues: CGARDWGSSYEQYF. The sequenced CDR3 bases are TGTGGTGCTAGGGATTGGGGGAGCTCCTATGAACAGTAC.

Details on this clone: The listed genes are named as in mouse. The read halts 1 residue ahead of the CDR3 end, with the missing end drawn from the germline J gene. V is TRBV3 and J is TRBJ2-7; 10 bases align to TRBD2. Trimming took 5 bases from V and 3 from J; bases not matched to a gene: 1. The germline V gene has CDR1 SNHLY and CDR2 FYNGKV (reference sequence). The CDR3 length is 13 residues. The CDR3 sequence is CASSRDWGYEQYF. CDR3 DNA, as far as it was read: TGTGCCAGCAGCCGGGACTGGGGCTATGAACAGTAC.

A note on this clone: The gene symbols are mouse symbols. The sequence runs out 1 residue before the end of the CDR3; the remainder is reconstructed from the germline J gene. This rearrangement joins TRBV15 to TRBJ2-7; weak D call: TRBD1 (6 bases). V gave up 1 base and J gave up 6 bases, with 10 bases separating them. Germline CDR1 is SGHND and CDR2 is FRSKSL. The length of the CDR3 is 13 residues. CDR3 DNA, as far as it was read: TGTGCCAGCAGTTTAGACAGGGATGGTGAACAGTAC. Translation gives CASSLDRDGEQY. The complete CDR3 sequence is CASSLDRDGEQYF.

This clone appeared a single time. Gene names follow the mouse nomenclature. The chain's CDR3 is CASSFWGANYAEQFF. The covered CDR3 bases are TGTGCCAGCAGCTTCTGGGGGGCGAACTATGCTGAGCAGTTC. The chain recombines TRBV4 with TRBJ2-1, with 8 nucleotides matching TRBD2. Read coverage stops 1 residue before the CDR3 terminus; the germline J gene supplies the remainder. CDR1 is LGHDT, CDR2 YNNKQL, per germline (reference sequence). Losses at the gene ends were 4 bases for V and 1 base for J; bases not matched to a gene: 3. The length of the CDR3 is 15 residues.

With respect to this clone: The gene names given are mouse names. The read finishes 1 residue shy of the CDR3 end, and the germline J gene is used to complete it. The rearrangement uses TRBV26 and TRBJ2-2; weak D call: TRBD1 (6 bases). The germline V gene has CDR1 KGHPV and CDR2 FQNQEV (reference sequence). This CDR3 has 14 residues. V lost 4 bases, J lost 1 base, and 7 bases lay in between. The part of the CDR3 DNA that was read is TGTGCCAGCAGTCAGGGACAAAACACCGGGCAGCTCTAC. Translation gives CASSQGQNTGQLY. The full CDR3 reads CASSQGQNTGQLYF.

Concerning this clone: The genes are named according to mouse. The CDR3 end lies 1 residue beyond the end of the read and is filled in from the germline J gene. V is TRBV16 and J is TRBJ1-1, with D uncertain. The length of the CDR3 is 13 residues. Trimming stripped 5 bases from V and 0 bases from J, with 7 bases between. Germline loops: CDR1 SGHSA, CDR2 FRNQAP. CDR3 sequence reads: CASSRTANTEVFF. CDR3 bases read: TGTGCAAGCAGCCGGACGGCAAACACAGAAGTCTTC. Together with reference TRBV16 and TRBJ1-1, the CDR3 gives the full variable domain: NAGVIQTPRHKVTGKGQEATLWCEPISGHSAVFWYRQTIVQGLEFLTYFRNQAPIDDSGMPKERFSAQMPNQSHSTLKIQSTQPQDSAVYLCASSRTANTEVFFGKGTRLTVV.

Worth noting for this clone: The genes and germline here are from mouse. CDR3 sequence reads: CASSYGRPNTEVFF. Incomplete CDR3 DNA: TGTGCCAGCAGCTACGGACGGCCAAACACAGAAGTCTTC. J is TRBJ1-1 and V is TRBV4; no clear D gene. The read ends 1 residue shy of where the CDR3 ends; the end is completed using the germline J gene. Trimming removed 3 bases from V and 0 bases from J, with 8 bases in between. This CDR3 is 14 amino acids long. Germline V gene lookup returns CDR1 LGHDT and CDR2 YNNKQL (reference sequence).

Comment on this clone: Mouse names are used for the genes. The read terminates 1 residue ahead of where the CDR3 ends, so the germline J gene completes it. The chain links TRBV4 to TRBJ2-7; tentative D call: TRBD2 (5 bases). Germline assignment: CDR1 LGHDT and CDR2 YNNKQL (reference sequence). V gave up 3 bases and J gave up 0 bases, with 9 bases separating them. The CDR3 is made up of 14 amino acids. The CDR3 sequence is CASSYVGSSYEQYF. The sequenced part of the CDR3 DNA is TGTGCCAGCAGCTATGTGGGGAGCTCCTATGAACAGTAC.

This clone has a handful of counts. Each gene name is a mouse one. Coverage ceases 1 residue before the CDR3 finishes, and the germline J gene fills in the end. This chain joins TRBV13-1 and TRBJ2-7; D remains ambiguous. The CDR3 runs to 13 residues. The V gene's germline CDR1 is NSHNY and CDR2 SYGAGN. V was shortened by 0 bases and J by 4 bases, with 8 bases between the two germline ends. Partial CDR3 DNA: TGTGCCAGCAGTGATGCGGCCGGATATGAACAGTAC. This codes for CASSDAAGYEQY. The full CDR3 sequence reads CASSDAAGYEQYF.

There are a few counts of this clone. These gene names are mouse names. The read ends 1 residue shy of where the CDR3 ends; the end is completed using the germline J gene. The chain uses TRBV13-3 and TRBJ1-3; D not certain. The germline V and J ends were trimmed by 1 base and 0 bases, with 8 bases remaining between them. Germline values: CDR1 NNHDY, CDR2 SYVADS. The CDR3 runs 15 residues. Partial CDR3 DNA: TGTGCCAGCAGTGATCCAGGTTCTTCTGGAAATACGCTCTAT. Translation gives CASSDPGSSGNTLY. The full CDR3 protein reads CASSDPGSSGNTLYF.

Relative to its sample, this clone is medium-sized. Each gene name is a mouse one. The read ends 1 residue before the CDR3 terminus; that terminus is restored from the germline J gene. J is TRBJ1-1 and V is TRBV2; no definite D call. Germline CDR1 is LGHNA and CDR2 is YSYQKL. There are 14 residues in the CDR3. V lost 0 bases, J lost 0 bases, and 5 bases lay in between. CDR3 bases read: TGTGCCAGCAGCCAAGACCAGGCAAACACAGAAGTCTTC. Its protein product is CASSQDQANTEVF. The CDR3 as a whole reads CASSQDQANTEVFF.